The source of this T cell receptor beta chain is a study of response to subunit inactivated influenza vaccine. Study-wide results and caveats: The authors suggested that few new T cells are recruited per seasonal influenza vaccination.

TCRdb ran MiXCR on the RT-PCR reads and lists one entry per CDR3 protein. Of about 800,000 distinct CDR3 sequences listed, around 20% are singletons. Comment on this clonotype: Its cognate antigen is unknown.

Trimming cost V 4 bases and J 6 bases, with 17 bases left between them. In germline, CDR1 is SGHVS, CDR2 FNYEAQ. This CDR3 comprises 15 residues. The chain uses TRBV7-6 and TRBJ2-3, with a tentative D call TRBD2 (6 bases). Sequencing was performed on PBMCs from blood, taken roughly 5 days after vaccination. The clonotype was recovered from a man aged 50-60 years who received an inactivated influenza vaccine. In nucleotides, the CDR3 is TGTGCCAGCAGCTACTCCAATCGTCGGGGGGATACGCAGTATTTT. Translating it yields CASSYSNRRGDTQYF. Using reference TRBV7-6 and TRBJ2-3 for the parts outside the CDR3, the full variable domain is GAGVSQSPRYKVTKRGQDVALRCDPISGHVSLYWYRQALGQGPEFLTYFNYEAQQDKSGLPNDRFSAERPEGSISTLTIQRTEQRDSAMYRCASSYSNRRGDTQYFGPGTRLTVL.